The sequence of this TCR beta chain was determined in a study of blood T cell repertoires in COVID-19. Study information: The United States, Italy and Spain were the sources of the acute and convalescent COVID-19 samples.

Allocation to cohorts depended on clinical history reported by the participants. This clone was seen just once. Generated by immunoSEQ multiplex PCR, the TCRdb table keeps only in-frame clones and is missing some. The sample has hundreds of thousands of clones, 85% seen once; the top ten hold roughly a sixth. The sequenced sample consisted of PBMCs or T cells enriched from blood (not recorded which). This TCR was recovered from a man aged 35 to 55 who had recovered from COVID-19.

The CDR3 region has the DNA TGTGCCAGCAGTGGACAGGAGAACACTGAAGCTTTCTTT. It yields the protein CASSGQENTEAFF. V and J are TRBV2 and TRBJ1-1, with D perhaps matching TRBD1 (6 bases). CDR1 is SNHLY, CDR2 FYNNEI, per germline. V was clipped by 4 bases and J by 1 base, with 7 bases between them. The CDR3 has 13 residues.